This paragraph reports one T cell receptor beta chain. In the original analysis: Amplification of reference gene primers provided the estimated nucleated cell counts. Measured with immunoSEQ multiplex PCR; TCRdb has only the in-frame clones, and not every one. For V, J and clone size, that table is used; D and trimming come from the DNA. This sample has a few hundred thousand clones, with over 80% found just once. These data are taken from a study of blood T cell repertoires in COVID-19. Study background: The cDNA or gDNA used as material had been derived from T cells, B-cell-depleted T cells, or PBMCs.

Patients in Seattle were enrolled during active infection, then followed longitudinally. Germline V CDR1 and CDR2: MNHEY, SMNVEV (reference sequence). J was trimmed by 4 bases and V by 2 bases; bases with no gene match: 10. The CDR3 runs 16 residues. The sample was peripheral blood. The V gene is TRBV27, the J gene TRBJ2-5, with TRBD1 matching over 7 bases. The TCR was taken from a woman in her 30s with COVID-19, enrolled during active disease. The CDR3 nucleotides are TGTGCCAGCAGTTTAGGGCCCCCAACAGGGGTAGAGACCCAGTACTTC. Translating it yields CASSLGPPTGVETQYF.